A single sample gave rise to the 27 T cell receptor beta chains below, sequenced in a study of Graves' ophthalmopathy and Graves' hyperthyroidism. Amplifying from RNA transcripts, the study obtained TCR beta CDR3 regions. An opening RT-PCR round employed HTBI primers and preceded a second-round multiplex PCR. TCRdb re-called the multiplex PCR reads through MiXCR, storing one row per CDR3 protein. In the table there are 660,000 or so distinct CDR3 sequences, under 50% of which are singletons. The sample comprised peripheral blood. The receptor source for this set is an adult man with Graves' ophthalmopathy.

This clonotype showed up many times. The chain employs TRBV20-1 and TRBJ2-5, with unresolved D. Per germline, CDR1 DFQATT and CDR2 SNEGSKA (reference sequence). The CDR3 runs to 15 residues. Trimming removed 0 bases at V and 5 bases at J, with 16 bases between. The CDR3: CSARDPSGGRETQYF. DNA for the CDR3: TGCAGTGCTAGAGATCCTTCAGGCGGCCGGGAGACCCAGTACTTC.

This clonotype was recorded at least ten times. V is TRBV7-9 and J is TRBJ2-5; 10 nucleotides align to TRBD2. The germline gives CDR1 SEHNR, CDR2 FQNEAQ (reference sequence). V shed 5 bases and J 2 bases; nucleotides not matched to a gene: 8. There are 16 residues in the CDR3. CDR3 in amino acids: CASSRGVAGGQETQYF. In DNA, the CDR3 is TGTGCCAGCAGCAGAGGGGTAGCGGGGGGTCAAGAGACCCAGTACTTC.

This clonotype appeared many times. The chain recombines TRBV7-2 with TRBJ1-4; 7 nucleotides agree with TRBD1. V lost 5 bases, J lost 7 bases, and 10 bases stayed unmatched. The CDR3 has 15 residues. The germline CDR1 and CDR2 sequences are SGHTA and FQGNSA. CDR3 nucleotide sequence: TGTGCCAGCAGCCCCAGGGGGGGGTGGTCTGAAAAACTGTTTTTT. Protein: CASSPRGGWSEKLFF.

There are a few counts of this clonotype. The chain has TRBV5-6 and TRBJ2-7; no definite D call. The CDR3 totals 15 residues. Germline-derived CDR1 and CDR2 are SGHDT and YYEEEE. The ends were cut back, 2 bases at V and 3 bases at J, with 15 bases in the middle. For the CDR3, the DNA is TGTGCCAGCAGCTTTAGTGAAGTAGGTCACTACGAGCAGTACTTC. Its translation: CASSFSEVGHYEQYF.

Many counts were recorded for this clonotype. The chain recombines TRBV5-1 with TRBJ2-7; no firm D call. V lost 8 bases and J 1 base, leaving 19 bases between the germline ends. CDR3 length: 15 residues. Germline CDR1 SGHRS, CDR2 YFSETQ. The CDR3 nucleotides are TGCGCCAGTCGTTTCTCAGGTGGCACTTCCTACGAGCAGTACTTC. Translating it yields CASRFSGGTSYEQYF.

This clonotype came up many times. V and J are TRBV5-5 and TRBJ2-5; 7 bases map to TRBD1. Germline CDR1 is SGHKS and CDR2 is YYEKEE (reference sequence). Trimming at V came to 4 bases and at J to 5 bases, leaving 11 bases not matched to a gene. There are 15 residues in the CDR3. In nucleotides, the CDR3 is TGTGCCAGCAGCATCGGAACAGGGGCCGGGGAGACCCAGTACTTC. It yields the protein CASSIGTGAGETQYF.

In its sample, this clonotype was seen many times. CDR3 sequence reads: CSARDGGGREQYF. The CDR3 region has the DNA TGCAGTGCTAGAGATGGCGGGGGTCGGGAGCAGTACTTC. The rearrangement uses TRBV20-1 and TRBJ2-7; TRBD2 matches at 7 bases. The CDR3 loop spans 13 amino acids. CDR1 DFQATT and CDR2 SNEGSKA come from the germline V gene (reference sequence). V was pared by 0 bases and J by 7 bases, with 6 bases of the junction left unmatched.

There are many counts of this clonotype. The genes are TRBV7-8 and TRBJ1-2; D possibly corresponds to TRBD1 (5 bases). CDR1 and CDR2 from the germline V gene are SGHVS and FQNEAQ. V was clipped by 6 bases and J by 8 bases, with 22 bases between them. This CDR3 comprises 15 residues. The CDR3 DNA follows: TGTGCCAGCAGTCCGAGCGGGACTCGAGGGCAGGGCTACACCTTC. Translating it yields CASSPSGTRGQGYTF. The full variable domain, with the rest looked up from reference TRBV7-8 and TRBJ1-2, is GAGVSQSPRYKVAKRGQDVALRCDPISGHVSLFWYQQALGQGPEFLTYFQNEAQLDKSGLPSDRFFAERPEGSVSTLKIQRTQQEDSAVYLCASSPSGTRGQGYTFGSGTRLTVV.

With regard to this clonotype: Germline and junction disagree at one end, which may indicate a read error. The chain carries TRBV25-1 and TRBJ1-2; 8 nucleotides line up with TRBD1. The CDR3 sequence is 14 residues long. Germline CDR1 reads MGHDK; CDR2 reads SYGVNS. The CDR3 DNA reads TGCGCCATCGGGCAGGGGGCGGAGGCGTCTGGCTACACCTTC. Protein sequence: CAIGQGAEASGYTF.

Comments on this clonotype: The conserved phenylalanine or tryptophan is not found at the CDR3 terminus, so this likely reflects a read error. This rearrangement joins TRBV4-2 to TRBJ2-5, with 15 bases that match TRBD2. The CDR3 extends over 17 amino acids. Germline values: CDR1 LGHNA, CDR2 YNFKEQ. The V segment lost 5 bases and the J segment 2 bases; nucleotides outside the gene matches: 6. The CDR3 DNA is TGTGCCAGCAGCTCCCGGACTAGCGGGAGGGTTCAAGAGACCCAGTACTGC. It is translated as CASSSRTSGRVQETQYC.

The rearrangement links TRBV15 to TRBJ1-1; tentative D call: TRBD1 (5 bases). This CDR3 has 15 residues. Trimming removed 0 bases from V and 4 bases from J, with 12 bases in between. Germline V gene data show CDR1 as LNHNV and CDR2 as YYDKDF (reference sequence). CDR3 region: CATSRDRGVGTEAFF. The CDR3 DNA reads TGTGCCACCAGCAGAGATCGGGGGGTTGGCACTGAAGCTTTCTTT.

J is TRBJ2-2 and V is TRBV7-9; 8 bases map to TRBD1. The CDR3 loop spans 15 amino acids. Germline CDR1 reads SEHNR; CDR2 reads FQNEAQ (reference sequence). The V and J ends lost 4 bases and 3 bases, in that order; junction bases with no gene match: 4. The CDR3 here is CASSSQGAHTGELFF. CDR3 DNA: TGTGCCAGCAGCTCCCAGGGGGCGCACACCGGGGAGCTGTTTTTT. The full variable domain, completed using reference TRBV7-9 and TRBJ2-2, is DTGVSQNPRHKITKRGQNVTFRCDPISEHNRLYWYRQTLGQGPEFLTYFQNEAQLEKSRLLSDRFSAERPKGSFSTLEIQRTEQGDSAMYLCASSSQGAHTGELFFGEGSRLTVL.

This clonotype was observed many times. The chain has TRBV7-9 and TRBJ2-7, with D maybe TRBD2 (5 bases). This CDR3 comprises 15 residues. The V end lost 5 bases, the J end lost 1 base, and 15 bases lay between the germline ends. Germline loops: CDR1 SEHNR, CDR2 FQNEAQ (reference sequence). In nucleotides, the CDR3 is TGTGCCAGCAGCGGAGGTAGAAAGGTGTCCTACGAGCAGTACTTC. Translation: CASSGGRKVSYEQYF.

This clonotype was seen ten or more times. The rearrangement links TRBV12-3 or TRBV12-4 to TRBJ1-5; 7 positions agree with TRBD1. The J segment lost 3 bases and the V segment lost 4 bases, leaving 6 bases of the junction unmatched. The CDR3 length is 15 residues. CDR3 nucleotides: TGTGCCAGCAGTTCGGACAGGTCCTACAATCAGCCCCAGCATTTT. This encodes CASSSDRSYNQPQHF.

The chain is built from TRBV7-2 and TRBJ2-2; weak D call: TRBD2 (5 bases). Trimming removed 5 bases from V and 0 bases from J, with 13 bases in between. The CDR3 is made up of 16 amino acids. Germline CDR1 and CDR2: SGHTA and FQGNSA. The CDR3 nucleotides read TGTGCCAGCAGCCAAGAAGGGAGTACGAACACCGGGGAGCTGTTTTTT. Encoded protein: CASSQEGSTNTGELFF.

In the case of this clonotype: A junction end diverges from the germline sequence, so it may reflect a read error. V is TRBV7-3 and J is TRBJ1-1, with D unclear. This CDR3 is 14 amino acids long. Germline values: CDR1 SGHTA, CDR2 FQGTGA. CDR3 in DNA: TGCGCCAGCAGCCGACCTGGGGAGGCCACTGAAGCTTTCTTT. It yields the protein CASSRPGEATEAFF.

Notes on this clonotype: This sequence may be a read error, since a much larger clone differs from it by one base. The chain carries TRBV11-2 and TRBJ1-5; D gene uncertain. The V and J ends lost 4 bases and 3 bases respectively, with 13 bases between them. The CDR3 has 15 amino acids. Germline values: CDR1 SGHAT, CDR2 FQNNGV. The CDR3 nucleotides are TGTGCCAGCAGCTCCCTGGAGGGAGACAATCAGCCCCAGCATTTT. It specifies CASSSLEGDNQPQHF.

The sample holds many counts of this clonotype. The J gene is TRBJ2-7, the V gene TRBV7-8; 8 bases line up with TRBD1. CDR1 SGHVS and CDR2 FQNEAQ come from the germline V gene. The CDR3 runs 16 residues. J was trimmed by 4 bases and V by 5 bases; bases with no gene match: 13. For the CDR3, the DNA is TGTGCCAGCAGCCCCAGGGGGGCAGGGGGCCTTTACGAGCAGTACTTC. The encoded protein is CASSPRGAGGLYEQYF.

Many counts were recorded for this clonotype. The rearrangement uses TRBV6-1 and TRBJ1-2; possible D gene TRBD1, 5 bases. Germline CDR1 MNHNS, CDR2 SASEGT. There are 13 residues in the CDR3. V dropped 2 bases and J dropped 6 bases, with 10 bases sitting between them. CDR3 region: CASSERQTDGYTF. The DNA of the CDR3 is TGTGCCAGCAGTGAACGTCAGACAGATGGCTACACCTTC.

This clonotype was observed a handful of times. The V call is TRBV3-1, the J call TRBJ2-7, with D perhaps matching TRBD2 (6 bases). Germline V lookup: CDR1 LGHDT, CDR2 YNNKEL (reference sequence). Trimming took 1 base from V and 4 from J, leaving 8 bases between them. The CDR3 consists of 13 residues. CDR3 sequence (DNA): TGTGCCAGCAGCCAAGCGGGAGCGTACGAGCAGTACTTC. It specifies CASSQAGAYEQYF.

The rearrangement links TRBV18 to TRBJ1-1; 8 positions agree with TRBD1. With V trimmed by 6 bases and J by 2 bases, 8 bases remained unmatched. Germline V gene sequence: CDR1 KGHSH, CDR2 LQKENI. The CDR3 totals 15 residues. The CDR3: CASSPTQGANTEAFF. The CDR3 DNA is TGTGCCAGCTCCCCCACCCAGGGGGCAAACACTGAAGCTTTCTTT.

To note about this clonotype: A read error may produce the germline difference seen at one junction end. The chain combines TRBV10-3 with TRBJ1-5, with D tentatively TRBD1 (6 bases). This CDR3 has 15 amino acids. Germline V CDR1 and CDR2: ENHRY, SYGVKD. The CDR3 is CASSDDAGAHQPQHF. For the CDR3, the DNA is TGTGCCAGCAGTGACGATGCAGGGGCGCATCAGCCCCAGCATTTT.

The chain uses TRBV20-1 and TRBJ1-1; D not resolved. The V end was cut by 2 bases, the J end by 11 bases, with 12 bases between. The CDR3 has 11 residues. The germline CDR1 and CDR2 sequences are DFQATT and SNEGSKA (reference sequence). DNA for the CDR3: TGCAGTGCTAGATGGGAGGCCCAGGCTTTCTTT. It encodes CSARWEAQAFF.

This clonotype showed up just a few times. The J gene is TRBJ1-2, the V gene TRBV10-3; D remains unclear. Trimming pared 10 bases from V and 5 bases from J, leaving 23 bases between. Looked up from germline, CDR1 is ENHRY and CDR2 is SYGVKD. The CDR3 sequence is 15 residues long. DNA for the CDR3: TGTGCCAGCCGCCCCACCCGGACGCACTTTTATGGCTACACCTTC. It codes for CASRPTRTHFYGYTF.

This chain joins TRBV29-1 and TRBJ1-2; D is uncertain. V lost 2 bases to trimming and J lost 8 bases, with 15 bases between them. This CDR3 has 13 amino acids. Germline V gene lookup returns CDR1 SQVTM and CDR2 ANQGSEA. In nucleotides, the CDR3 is TGCAGCGTTGAAAGAGGGAGCGGTGAAGGCTACACCTTC. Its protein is CSVERGSGEGYTF.

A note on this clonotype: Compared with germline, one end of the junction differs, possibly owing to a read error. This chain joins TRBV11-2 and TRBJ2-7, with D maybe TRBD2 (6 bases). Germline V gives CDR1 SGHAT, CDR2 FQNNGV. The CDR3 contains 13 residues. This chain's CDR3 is CSSSFQGGDEQYF. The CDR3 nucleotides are TGTTCCAGCAGCTTCCAGGGAGGCGACGAGCAGTACTTC. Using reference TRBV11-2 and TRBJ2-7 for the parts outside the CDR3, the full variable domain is EAGVAQSPRYKIIEKRQSVAFWCNPISGHATLYWYQQILGQGPKLLIQFQNNGVVDDSQLPKDRFSAERLKGVDSTLKIQPAKLEDSAVYLCSSSFQGGDEQYFGPGTRLTVT.

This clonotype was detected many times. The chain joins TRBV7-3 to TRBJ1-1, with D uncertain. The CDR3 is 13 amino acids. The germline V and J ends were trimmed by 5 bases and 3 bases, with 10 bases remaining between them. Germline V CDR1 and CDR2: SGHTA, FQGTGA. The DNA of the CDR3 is TGTGCCAGCAGCCGGCGGGCAGACACTGAAGCTTTCTTT. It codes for CASSRRADTEAFF.